These 15 T cell receptor beta chains were all obtained from the same sample, sequenced in a study of blood T cell repertoires in COVID-19. The table came from immunoSEQ multiplex PCR; TCRdb's copy has only in-frame clones and leaves some out. The sample includes hundreds of thousands of clones, roughly 90% of them seen just once. The sequencing sample was made of PBMCs or T cells enriched from blood (not recorded which). The receptors stem from a man in his sixties who had recovered from COVID-19.

This sequence joins TRBV6-5 and TRBJ2-7, with 7 nucleotides matching TRBD1. V lost 4 bases, J lost 3 bases, and 6 bases stayed unmatched. Germline assignment: CDR1 MNHEY and CDR2 SVGAGI. This CDR3 is 14 amino acids long. The CDR3 coding sequence is TGTGCCAGCAGTTTCGGGACAGCGAACTACGAGCAGTACTTC. This encodes CASSFGTANYEQYF.

The chain employs TRBV4-1 and TRBJ2-5; 9 bases map to TRBD1. With V trimmed by 4 bases and J by 1 base, 4 bases remained unmatched. This CDR3 region has 15 residues. Germline V gives CDR1 MGHRA, CDR2 YSYEKL. CDR3 DNA: TGCGCCAGCAGCCGACAGGGACAGGGCCAAGAGACCCAGTACTTC. As protein: CASSRQGQGQETQYF.

This clone was seen more than once but under ten times. This chain links TRBV30 with TRBJ1-1, with TRBD1 matching 9 bases. From germline, CDR1 is GTSNPN and CDR2 SVGIG (reference sequence). The CDR3 loop spans 13 amino acids. Germline trimming cut 7 bases from V and 4 bases from J; bases unmatched to any gene: 7. The chain's CDR3 is CASQGQGGTEAFF. Written as DNA, the CDR3 is TGTGCCTCGCAGGGACAGGGTGGCACTGAAGCTTTCTTT.

This chain joins TRBV19 and TRBJ1-4; D not resolved. The germline CDR1 and CDR2 sequences are LNHDA and SQIVND (reference sequence). There are 14 residues in the CDR3. V was shortened by 5 bases and J by 4 bases, with 11 bases between the two germline ends. In DNA form, the CDR3 reads TGTGCCAGTAGTCCGCCAGCGCATAATGAAAAACTGTTTTTT. Encoded protein: CASSPPAHNEKLFF.

V and J are TRBV10-3 and TRBJ2-1, with TRBD1 matching over 9 bases. Trimming removed 6 bases from V and 8 bases from J; junction bases left unmatched: 5. This CDR3 has 13 residues. CDR1 and CDR2 (germline): ENHRY, SYGVKD. The CDR3 DNA is TGTGCCATCAGGAGGACAGGGGTCGATGAGCAGTTCTTC. Encoded protein: CAIRRTGVDEQFF.

The chain recombines TRBV6-5 with TRBJ1-4, with 7 bases aligning to TRBD1. V lost 6 bases and J lost 8; bases outside the gene matches: 6. Germline V CDR1 and CDR2: MNHEY, SVGAGI. This CDR3 is built from 13 residues. The CDR3 nucleotides are TGTGCCAGCAGGGGGGACAGCGGAGAAAAACTGTTTTTT. This encodes CASRGDSGEKLFF.

This clone has only a few counts. This chain links TRBV5-1 with TRBJ2-4, with a possible D match to TRBD1 (5 bases). Germline V gene sequence: CDR1 SGHRS, CDR2 YFSETQ. The V gene lost 4 bases and the J gene lost 0 bases, with 11 bases spanning the gap. The CDR3 totals 15 residues. The CDR3 DNA sequence: TGCGCCAGCAGCCCTGGGGCTTTAGCCAAAAACATTCAGTACTTC. Translating gives CASSPGALAKNIQYF.

This sequence joins TRBV2 and TRBJ2-5; 9 bases agree with TRBD1. Germline trimming cut 6 bases from V and 5 bases from J; bases unmatched to any gene: 10. The CDR3 totals 15 residues. CDR1 is SNHLY, CDR2 FYNNEI, per germline. CDR3 in amino acids: CASRDPGQGYETQYF. CDR3 bases: TGTGCCAGCAGGGATCCGGGACAGGGTTACGAGACCCAGTACTTC.

The chain has TRBV27 and TRBJ1-6; D is unresolved. This CDR3 spans 16 amino acids. The ends were cut back, 0 bases at V and 7 bases at J, with 13 bases in the middle. Germline values: CDR1 MNHEY, CDR2 SMNVEV (reference sequence). CDR3 amino acids: CASSLSSGLRNSPLHF. The CDR3 DNA reads as TGTGCCAGCAGTTTATCGTCTGGACTAAGAAATTCACCCCTCCACTTT.

This sequence joins TRBV19 and TRBJ1-2; D possibly corresponds to TRBD1 (5 bases). Trimming took off 3 bases at V and 3 bases at J, with 17 bases between the two ends. This CDR3 is built from 16 residues. Germline-derived CDR1 and CDR2 are LNHDA and SQIVND (reference sequence). The CDR3 sequence: CASSMPREGIHYGYTF. In DNA, the CDR3 is TGTGCCAGTAGTATGCCCAGGGAAGGGATTCACTATGGCTACACCTTC.

A remark on this clone: Other nucleotide sequences in the sample specify the same CDR3. The V call is TRBV10-3, the J call TRBJ1-4; TRBD1 aligns across 7 bases. Trimming removed 10 bases from V and 0 bases from J; junction bases left unmatched: 5. This CDR3 spans 14 amino acids. From germline, CDR1 is ENHRY and CDR2 SYGVKD. CDR3 amino acids: CATRQGATNEKLFF. In DNA form, the CDR3 reads TGTGCCACCAGACAGGGCGCAACTAATGAAAAACTGTTTTTT.

J is TRBJ1-4 and V is TRBV7-8; 8 bases fit TRBD1. The CDR3 extends over 15 amino acids. CDR1 and CDR2 (germline): SGHVS, FQNEAQ. V lost 0 bases and J lost 8; bases outside the gene matches: 5. CDR3 sequence reads: CASSLAQGAREKLFF. The CDR3 DNA reads as TGTGCCAGCAGCTTAGCGCAGGGGGCTAGGGAAAAACTGTTTTTT.

The V call is TRBV25-1, the J call TRBJ1-4; 7 bases agree with TRBD1. CDR1 and CDR2 from the germline V gene are MGHDK and SYGVNS. This CDR3 region has 16 residues. V shed 6 bases and J 0 bases; nucleotides not matched to a gene: 7. Here the CDR3 DNA reads TGTGCCAGCAGCATACAGGGGATAGCAACTAATGAAAAACTGTTTTTT. Its protein product is CASSIQGIATNEKLFF. Combining the CDR3 with reference TRBV25-1 and TRBJ1-4 gives the whole variable domain EADIYQTPRYLVIGTGKKITLECSQTMGHDKMYWYQQDPGMELHLIHYSYGVNSTEKGDLSSESTVSRIRTEHFPLTLESARPSHTSQYLCASSIQGIATNEKLFFGSGTQLSVL.

This clone occurred once. The V gene is TRBV6-5, the J gene TRBJ2-5, with 8 bases matching TRBD2. Germline V gene data show CDR1 as MNHEY and CDR2 as SVGAGI. The V and J ends lost 2 bases and 5 bases, in that order; junction bases with no gene match: 10. The CDR3 is made up of 16 amino acids. The CDR3 spells CASSYRGAGEWETQYF. The CDR3 DNA follows: TGTGCCAGCAGTTACAGGGGAGCGGGAGAGTGGGAGACCCAGTACTTC.

CDR3 residues: CASSGGTGSVETQYF. Written as DNA, the CDR3 is TGCGCCAGCAGCGGAGGGACAGGGTCGGTGGAGACCCAGTACTTC. This chain joins TRBV5-1 and TRBJ2-5; TRBD1 agrees at 9 bases. From germline, CDR1 is SGHRS and CDR2 YFSETQ. V was clipped by 4 bases and J by 5 bases; unmatched bases: 9. The CDR3 spans 15 residues.